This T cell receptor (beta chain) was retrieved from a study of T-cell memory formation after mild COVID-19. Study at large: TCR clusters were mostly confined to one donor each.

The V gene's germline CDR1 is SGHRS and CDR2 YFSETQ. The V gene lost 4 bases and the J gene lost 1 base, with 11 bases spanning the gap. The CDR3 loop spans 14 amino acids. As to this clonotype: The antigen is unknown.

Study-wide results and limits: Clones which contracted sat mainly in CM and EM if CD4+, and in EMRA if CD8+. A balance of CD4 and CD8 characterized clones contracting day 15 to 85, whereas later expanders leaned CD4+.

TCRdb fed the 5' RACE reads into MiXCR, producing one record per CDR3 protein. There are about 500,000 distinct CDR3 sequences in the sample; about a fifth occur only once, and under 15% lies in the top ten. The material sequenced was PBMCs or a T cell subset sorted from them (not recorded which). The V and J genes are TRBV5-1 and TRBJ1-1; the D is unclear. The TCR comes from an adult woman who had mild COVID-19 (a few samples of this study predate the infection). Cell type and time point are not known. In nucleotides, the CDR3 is TGCGCCAGCAGCCGACGGGGAGAGAACACTGAAGCTTTCTTT. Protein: CASSRRGENTEAFF.